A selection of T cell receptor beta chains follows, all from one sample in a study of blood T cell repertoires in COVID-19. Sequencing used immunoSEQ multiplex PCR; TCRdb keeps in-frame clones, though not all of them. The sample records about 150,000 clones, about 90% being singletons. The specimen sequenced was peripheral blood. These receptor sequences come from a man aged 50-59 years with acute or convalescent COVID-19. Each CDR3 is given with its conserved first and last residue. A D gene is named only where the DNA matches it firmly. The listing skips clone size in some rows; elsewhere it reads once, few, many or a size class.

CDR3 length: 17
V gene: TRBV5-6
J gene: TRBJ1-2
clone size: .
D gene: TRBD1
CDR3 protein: CASSLLSGGNRNYGYTF
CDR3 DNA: TGTGCCAGCAGCTTGTTGTCAGGGGGCAATCGTAACTATGGCTACACCTTC

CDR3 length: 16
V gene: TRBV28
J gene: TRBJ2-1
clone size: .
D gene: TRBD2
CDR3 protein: CASSQPGRVSYNEQFF
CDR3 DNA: TGTGCCAGCAGTCAACCCGGGAGGGTCTCCTACAATGAGCAGTTCTTC

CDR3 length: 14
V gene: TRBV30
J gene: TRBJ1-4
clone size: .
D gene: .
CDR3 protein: CAWHSGVGNEKLFF
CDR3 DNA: TGTGCCTGGCATTCAGGCGTTGGGAATGAAAAACTGTTTTTT

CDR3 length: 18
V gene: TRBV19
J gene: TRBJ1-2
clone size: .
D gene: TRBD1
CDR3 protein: CASSIGPGQVSILRSYTF
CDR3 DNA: TGTGCCAGTAGTATAGGTCCGGGACAGGTCTCTATTCTTCGGAGCTACACCTTC

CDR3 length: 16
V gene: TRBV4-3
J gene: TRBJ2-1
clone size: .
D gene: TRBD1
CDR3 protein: CASSQADRVGYNEQFF
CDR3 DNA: TGCGCCAGCAGCCAAGCTGACAGGGTTGGTTACAATGAGCAGTTCTTC

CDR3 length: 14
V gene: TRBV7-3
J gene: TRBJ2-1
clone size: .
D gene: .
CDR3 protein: CASSLIPTYNEQFF
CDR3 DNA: TGTGCCAGCAGCTTAATCCCAACCTACAATGAGCAGTTCTTC

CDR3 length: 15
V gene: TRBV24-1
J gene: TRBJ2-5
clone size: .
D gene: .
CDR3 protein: CATSDRGALMETQYF
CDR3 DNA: TGTGCCACCAGTGATCGGGGGGCGTTGATGGAGACCCAGTACTTC

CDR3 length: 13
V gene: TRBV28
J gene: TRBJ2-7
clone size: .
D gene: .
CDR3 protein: CASRTARYYEQYF
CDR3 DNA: TGTGCCAGCCGGACAGCTAGATACTACGAGCAGTACTTC

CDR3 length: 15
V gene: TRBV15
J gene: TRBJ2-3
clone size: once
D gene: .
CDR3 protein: CATSRDAGPTDTQYF
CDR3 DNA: TGTGCCACCAGCAGAGATGCGGGGCCCACAGATACGCAGTATTTT

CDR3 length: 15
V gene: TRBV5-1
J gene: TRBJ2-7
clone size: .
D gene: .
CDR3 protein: CASSFGQPHSYEQYF
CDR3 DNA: TGCGCCAGCAGCTTCGGACAGCCACATTCCTACGAGCAGTACTTC

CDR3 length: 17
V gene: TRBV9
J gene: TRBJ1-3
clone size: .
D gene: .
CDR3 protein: CASSVDGRGSGRGTIYF
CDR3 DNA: TGTGCCAGCAGCGTAGATGGTCGGGGCTCGGGGAGGGGGACCATATATTTT

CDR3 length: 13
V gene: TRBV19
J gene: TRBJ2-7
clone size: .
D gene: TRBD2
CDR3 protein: CASSIASGSEQYF
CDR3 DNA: TGTGCCAGTAGTATAGCTAGCGGGAGCGAGCAGTACTTC

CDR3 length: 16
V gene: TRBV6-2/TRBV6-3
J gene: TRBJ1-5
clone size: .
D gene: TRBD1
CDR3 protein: CASSTEGQGVNQPQHF
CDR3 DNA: TGTGCCAGCAGTACCGAGGGACAGGGGGTCAATCAGCCCCAGCATTTT

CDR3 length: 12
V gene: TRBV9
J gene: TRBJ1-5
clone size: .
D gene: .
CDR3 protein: CARHRYNQPQHF
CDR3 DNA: TGTGCCAGACACAGATACAATCAGCCCCAGCATTTT

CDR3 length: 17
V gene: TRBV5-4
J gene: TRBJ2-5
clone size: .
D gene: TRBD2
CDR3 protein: CASSLAIAGGIQETQYF
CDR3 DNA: TGTGCCAGCAGCTTGGCGATAGCGGGGGGAATCCAAGAGACCCAGTACTTC

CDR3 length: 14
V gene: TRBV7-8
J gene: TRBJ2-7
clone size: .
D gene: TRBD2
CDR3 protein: CASSLVGTSVEQYF
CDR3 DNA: TGTGCCAGCAGCTTAGTAGGGACTAGCGTCGAGCAGTACTTC

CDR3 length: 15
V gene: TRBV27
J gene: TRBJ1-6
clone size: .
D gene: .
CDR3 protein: CASSFQASLRSPLHF
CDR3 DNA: TGTGCCAGCAGTTTTCAGGCCAGTCTGCGCTCACCCCTCCACTTT

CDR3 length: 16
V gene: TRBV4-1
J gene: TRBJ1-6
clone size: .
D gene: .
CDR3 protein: CASSQVPGALNSPLHF
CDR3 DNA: TGCGCCAGCAGCCAAGTCCCAGGGGCGCTTAATTCACCCCTCCACTTT

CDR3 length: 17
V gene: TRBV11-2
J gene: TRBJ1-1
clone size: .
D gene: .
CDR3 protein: CASSSGRGTLGVTEAFF
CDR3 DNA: TGTGCCAGCAGCTCGGGCAGGGGAACTCTCGGGGTCACTGAAGCTTTCTTT

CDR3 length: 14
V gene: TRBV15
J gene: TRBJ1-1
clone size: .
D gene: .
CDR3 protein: CATSRPGIGAEAFF
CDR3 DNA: TGTGCCACCAGCAGACCGGGGATCGGGGCTGAAGCTTTCTTT

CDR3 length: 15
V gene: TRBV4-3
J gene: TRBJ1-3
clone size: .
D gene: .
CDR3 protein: CASSYTGYSGNTIYF
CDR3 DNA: TGCGCCAGCAGCTACACAGGGTACTCTGGAAACACCATATATTTT

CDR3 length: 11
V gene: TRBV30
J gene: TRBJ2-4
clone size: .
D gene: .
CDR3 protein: CAWTGQGIQYF
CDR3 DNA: TGTGCCTGGACAGGGCAAGGGATTCAGTACTTC

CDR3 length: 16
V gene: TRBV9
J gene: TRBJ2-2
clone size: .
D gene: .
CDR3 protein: CASSVAAGPNTGELFF
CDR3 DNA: TGTGCCAGCAGCGTAGCGGCGGGGCCGAACACCGGGGAGCTGTTTTTT

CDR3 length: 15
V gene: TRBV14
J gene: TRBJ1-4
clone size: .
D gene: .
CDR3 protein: CASSQVGRNNEKLFF
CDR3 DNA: TGTGCCAGCAGCCAAGTTGGGAGGAATAATGAAAAACTGTTTTTT

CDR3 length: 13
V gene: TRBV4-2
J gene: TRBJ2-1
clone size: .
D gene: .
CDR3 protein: CASSQVLENEQFF
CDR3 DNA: TGTGCCAGCAGCCAAGTTTTAGAAAATGAGCAGTTCTTC

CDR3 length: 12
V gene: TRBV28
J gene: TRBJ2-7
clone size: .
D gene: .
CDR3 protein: CATNLDSYEQYF
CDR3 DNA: TGTGCCACCAACTTAGACTCCTACGAGCAGTACTTC

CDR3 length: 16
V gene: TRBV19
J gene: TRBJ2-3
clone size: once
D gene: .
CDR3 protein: CASGSNTGKSTDTQYF
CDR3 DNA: TGTGCCAGTGGTAGTAATACGGGAAAGAGCACAGATACGCAGTATTTT

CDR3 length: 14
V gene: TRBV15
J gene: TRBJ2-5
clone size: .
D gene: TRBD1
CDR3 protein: CATTSGQGYETQYF
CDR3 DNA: TGTGCCACCACCTCTGGACAGGGCTACGAGACCCAGTACTTC

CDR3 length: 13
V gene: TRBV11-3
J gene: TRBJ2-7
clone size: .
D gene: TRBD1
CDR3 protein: CASSPSTGDEQYF
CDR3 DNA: TGTGCCAGCAGCCCATCCACAGGGGACGAGCAGTACTTC

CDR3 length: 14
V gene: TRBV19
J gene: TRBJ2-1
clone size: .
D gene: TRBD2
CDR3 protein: CASTQRGAYNEQFF
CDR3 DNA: TGTGCCAGTACCCAGCGGGGGGCCTACAATGAGCAGTTCTTC

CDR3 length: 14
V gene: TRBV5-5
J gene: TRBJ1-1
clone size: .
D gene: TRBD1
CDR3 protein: CASSLGTVNTEAFF
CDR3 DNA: TGTGCCAGCAGCCTGGGGACAGTTAACACTGAAGCTTTCTTT

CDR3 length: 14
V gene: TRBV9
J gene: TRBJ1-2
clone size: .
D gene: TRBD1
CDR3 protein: CASSPRTGNYGYTF
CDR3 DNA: TGTGCCAGCAGCCCACGGACAGGGAACTATGGCTACACCTTC

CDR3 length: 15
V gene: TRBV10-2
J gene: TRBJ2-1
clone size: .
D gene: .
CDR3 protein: CASSGKAGLYNEQFF
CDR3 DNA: TGCGCCAGCAGTGGAAAGGCGGGACTGTACAATGAGCAGTTCTTC

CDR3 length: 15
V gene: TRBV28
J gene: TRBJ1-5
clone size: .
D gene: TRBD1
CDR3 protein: CASSFGQGADQPQHF
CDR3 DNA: TGTGCCAGCAGTTTTGGGCAGGGGGCGGATCAGCCCCAGCATTTT

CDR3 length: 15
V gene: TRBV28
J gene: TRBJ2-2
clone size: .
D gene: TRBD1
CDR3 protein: CASRKDRAGTGELFF
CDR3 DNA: TGTGCCAGCAGGAAAGACAGGGCGGGCACCGGGGAGCTGTTTTTT

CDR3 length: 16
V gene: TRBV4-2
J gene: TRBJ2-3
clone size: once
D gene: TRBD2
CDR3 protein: CASSQRTSRSPDTQYF
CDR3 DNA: TGTGCCAGCAGCCAACGGACTAGCCGGTCCCCAGATACGCAGTATTTT

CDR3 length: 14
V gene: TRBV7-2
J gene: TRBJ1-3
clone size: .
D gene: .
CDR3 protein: CASSLGYPGNTIYF
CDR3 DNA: TGTGCCAGCAGCTTAGGTTATCCTGGAAACACCATATATTTT

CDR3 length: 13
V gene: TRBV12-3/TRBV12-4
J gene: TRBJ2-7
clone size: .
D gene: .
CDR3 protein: CASSFGQNYEQYF
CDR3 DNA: TGTGCCAGCAGTTTTGGACAGAACTACGAGCAGTACTTC

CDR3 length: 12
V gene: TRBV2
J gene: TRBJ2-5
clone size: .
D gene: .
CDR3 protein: CASSVRGETQYF
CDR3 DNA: TGTGCCAGCAGTGTCAGGGGAGAGACCCAGTACTTC

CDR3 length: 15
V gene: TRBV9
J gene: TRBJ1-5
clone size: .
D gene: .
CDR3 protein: CASSPGQGGNQPQHF
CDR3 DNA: TGTGCCAGCAGCCCAGGTCAAGGTGGGAATCAGCCCCAGCATTTT

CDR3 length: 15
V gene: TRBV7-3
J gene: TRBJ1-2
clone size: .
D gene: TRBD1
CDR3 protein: CANRTGRPTNYGYTF
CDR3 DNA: TGTGCCAACAGGACAGGACGGCCTACTAACTATGGCTACACCTTC

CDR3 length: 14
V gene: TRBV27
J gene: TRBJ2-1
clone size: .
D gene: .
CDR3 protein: CASSLGSSYNEQFF
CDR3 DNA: TGTGCCAGCAGTTTGGGCAGTTCCTACAATGAGCAGTTCTTC

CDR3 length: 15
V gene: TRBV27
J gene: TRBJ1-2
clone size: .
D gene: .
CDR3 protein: CASSLYPGAGVGYTF
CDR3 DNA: TGTGCCAGCAGTTTATACCCCGGGGCAGGGGTCGGCTACACCTTC

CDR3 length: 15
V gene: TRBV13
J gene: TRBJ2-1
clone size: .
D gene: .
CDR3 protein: CASSISGLEDNEQFF
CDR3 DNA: TGTGCCAGCAGCATTAGCGGTTTAGAGGACAATGAGCAGTTCTTC

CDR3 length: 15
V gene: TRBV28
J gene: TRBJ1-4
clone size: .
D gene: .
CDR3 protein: CARHRLGSICEKLFF
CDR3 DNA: TGTGCCCGACATAGACTGGGGAGCATTTGTGAAAAACTGTTTTTT

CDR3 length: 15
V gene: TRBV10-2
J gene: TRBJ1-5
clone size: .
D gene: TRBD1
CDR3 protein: CASSPNRGTNQPQHF
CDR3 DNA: TGCGCCAGCAGTCCCAACAGGGGTACCAATCAGCCCCAGCATTTT

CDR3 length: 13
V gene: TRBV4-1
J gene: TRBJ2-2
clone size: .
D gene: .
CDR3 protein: CASSQGAAGELFF
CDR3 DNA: TGCGCCAGCAGCCAAGGTGCGGCAGGGGAGCTGTTTTTT

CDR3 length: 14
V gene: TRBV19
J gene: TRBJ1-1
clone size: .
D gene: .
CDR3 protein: CASSKAELNTEAFF
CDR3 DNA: TGTGCCAGTAGTAAAGCGGAGCTGAACACTGAAGCTTTCTTT

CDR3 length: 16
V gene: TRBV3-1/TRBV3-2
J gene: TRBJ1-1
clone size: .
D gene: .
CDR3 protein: CASSQDFETENTEAFF
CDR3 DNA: TGTGCCAGCAGCCAAGACTTTGAGACAGAGAACACTGAAGCTTTCTTT

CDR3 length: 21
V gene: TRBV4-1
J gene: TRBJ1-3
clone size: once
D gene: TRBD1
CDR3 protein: CASSQRPTGDRISSSGNTIYF
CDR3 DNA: TGCGCCAGCAGCCAACGCCCGACAGGGGATAGAATCTCGAGCTCTGGAAACACCATATATTTT

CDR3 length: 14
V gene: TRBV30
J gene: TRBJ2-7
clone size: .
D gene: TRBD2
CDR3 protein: CAWSVRTSGTEQYF
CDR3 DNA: TGTGCCTGGAGTGTTCGGACTAGCGGGACCGAGCAGTACTTC

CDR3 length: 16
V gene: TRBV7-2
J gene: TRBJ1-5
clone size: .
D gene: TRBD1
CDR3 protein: CASSLGDRYSNQPQHF
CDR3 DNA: TGTGCCAGCAGCTTAGGGGACAGATATAGCAATCAGCCCCAGCATTTT

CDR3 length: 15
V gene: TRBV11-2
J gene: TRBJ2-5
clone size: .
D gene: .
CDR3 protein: CASSPVGGAGETQYF
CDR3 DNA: TGTGCCAGCAGCCCGGTCGGGGGAGCTGGGGAGACCCAGTACTTC

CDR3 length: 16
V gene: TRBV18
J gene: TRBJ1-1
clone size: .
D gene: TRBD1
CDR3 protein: CASSATGGRMNTEAFF
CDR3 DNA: TGTGCCAGCTCAGCTACAGGGGGACGTATGAACACTGAAGCTTTCTTT

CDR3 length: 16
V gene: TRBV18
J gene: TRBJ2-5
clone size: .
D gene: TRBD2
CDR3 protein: CASSPQLAGSQETQYF
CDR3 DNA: TGTGCCAGCTCACCCCAACTAGCGGGGAGCCAAGAGACCCAGTACTTC

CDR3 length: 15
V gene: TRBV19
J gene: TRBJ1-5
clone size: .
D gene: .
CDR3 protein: CASSRLAGQHQPQHF
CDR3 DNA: TGTGCCAGTAGTCGACTGGCAGGGCAACATCAGCCCCAGCATTTT

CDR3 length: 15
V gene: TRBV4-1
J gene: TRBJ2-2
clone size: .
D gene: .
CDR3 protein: CASSGIGGHAGELFF
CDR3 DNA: TGCGCCAGCAGCGGGATCGGGGGGCATGCCGGGGAGCTGTTTTTT

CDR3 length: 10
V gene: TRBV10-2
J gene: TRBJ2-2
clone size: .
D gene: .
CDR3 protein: CAIGDGELFF
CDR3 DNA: TGCGCCATCGGGGACGGGGAGCTGTTTTTT

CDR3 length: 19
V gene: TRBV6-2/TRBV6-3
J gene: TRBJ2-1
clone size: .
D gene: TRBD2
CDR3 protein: CASSTGLAGATSSYNEQFF
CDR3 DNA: TGTGCCAGCAGTACGGGACTAGCGGGGGCCACGAGCTCCTACAATGAGCAGTTCTTC

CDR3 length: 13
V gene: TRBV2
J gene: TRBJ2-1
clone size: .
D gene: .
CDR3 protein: CASVKGDYNEQFF
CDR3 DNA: TGTGCCAGCGTGAAGGGGGACTACAATGAGCAGTTCTTC